This T cell receptor (beta chain) was profiled in a study of CD8 T cells in ankylosing spondylitis. TCRdb itself ran the 5' RACE reads through MiXCR, one entry per CDR3 protein. The table records 250,000 to 300,000 distinct CDR3 sequences, about 20% of them present only once. The CDR3 consists of 15 residues. J lost 5 bases, V lost 4 bases, and 7 bases had no gene match. Germline CDR1 and CDR2: SGHRS and YFSETQ. This TCR derives from a male donor with ankylosing spondylitis or in good health (not recorded which). The chain has TRBV5-1 and TRBJ1-1; 11 bases align to TRBD1. The sequenced sample consisted of blood, either unsorted or a sorted T cell fraction (not recorded which). The CDR3 region is CASSTRTGGRTEAFF. The CDR3 DNA follows: TGCGCCAGCAGCACCCGGACAGGGGGCAGGACTGAAGCTTTCTTT. The full variable domain, rest sourced from reference TRBV5-1 and TRBJ1-1, is KAGVTQTPRYLIKTRGQQVTLSCSPISGHRSVSWYQQTPGQGLQFLFEYFSETQRNKGNFPGRFSGRQFSNSRSEMNVSTLELGDSALYLCASSTRTGGRTEAFFGQGTRLTVV.